The 23 T cell receptor beta chains below were found in one sample sequenced in a study of T cells in Graves' hyperthyroidism and ophthalmopathy. What was amplified from RNA transcripts were TCR beta CDR3 regions. A set of HTBI primers served as the primers for a first-round RT-PCR of the TCR CDR3. TCRdb re-analysed the multiplex PCR reads in MiXCR, keeping a single row per CDR3 protein. The data contain about 96,000 distinct CDR3 sequences, roughly 56% of them singletons. The sample was blood. The receptors were sampled from a middle-aged woman with Graves' hyperthyroidism.

The chain employs TRBV24-1 and TRBJ1-4; D not certain. Germline V gene lookup returns CDR1 KGHDR and CDR2 SFDVKD. Trimming pared 4 bases from V and 7 bases from J, leaving 12 bases between. The CDR3 is 14 amino acids. CDR3 nucleotides: TGTGCCACCAGTGAAGCGGGCGGGAGTGAAAAACTGTTTTTT. This codes for CATSEAGGSEKLFF.

As for this clonotype: A read error may be the cause here, since a much bigger clone is one base away. The CDR3 carries no conserved terminal phenylalanine or tryptophan, so it likely arises from a read error. The chain recombines TRBV2 with TRBJ1-1; 11 bases fit TRBD1. V was pared by 5 bases and J by 10 bases, with 9 bases of the junction left unmatched. CDR1 and CDR2 from the germline V gene are SNHLY and FYNNEI. The CDR3 totals 14 residues. The CDR3 here is CASSLPPGQGAAFS. CDR3 nucleotide sequence: TGTGCCAGCAGTTTACCCCCAGGACAGGGGGCAGCTTTCTCT.

The CDR3 spells CARERRDTGEQYF. In DNA, the CDR3 is TGTGCTAGAGAGCGCCGGGACACAGGCGAGCAGTACTTC. The J gene is TRBJ2-7, the V gene TRBV25-1; D might be TRBD1 (6 bases). This CDR3 spans 13 amino acids. CDR1 and CDR2 from the germline V gene are MGHDK and SYGVNS.

V usage is TRBV2 and J usage is TRBJ2-7, with 8 bases that match TRBD2. V lost 6 bases to trimming and J lost 0 bases; unmatched junction nucleotides: 4. This CDR3 spans 14 amino acids. Germline V gives CDR1 SNHLY, CDR2 FYNNEI. Here the CDR3 reads CASRTGTSSYEQYF. CDR3 DNA: TGTGCCAGCAGAACCGGGACTAGCTCCTACGAGCAGTACTTC.

As for this clonotype: A much larger clone is a single base away; this may be a read error. The CDR3 coding sequence is TGTGCCAGCAGTTTCAGTTACAGTGAAACTTTCTTT. Translated, it gives CASSFSYSETFF. The V and J genes are TRBV28 and TRBJ1-1; no clear D. Germline-derived CDR1 and CDR2 are MDHEN and SYDVKM. The length of the CDR3 is 12 residues.

The rearrangement joins TRBV7-9 to TRBJ1-2; 8 bases are shared with TRBD1. The CDR3 has 16 amino acids. Germline trimming cut 1 base from V and 9 bases from J; bases unmatched to any gene: 13. Germline V CDR1 and CDR2: SEHNR, FQNEAQ (reference sequence). CDR3 in amino acids: CASSLESGTGPTRYTF. CDR3 DNA sequence: TGTGCCAGCAGCTTAGAGTCTGGGACAGGCCCGACGCGCTACACCTTC.

V gene TRBV7-9 combines with J gene TRBJ1-5, with 12 bases fitting TRBD1. V shed 11 bases, J shed 2 bases, and the junction held 13 bases outside the gene matches. The CDR3 spans 17 residues. Germline lookup yields CDR1 SEHNR and CDR2 FQNEAQ (reference sequence). CDR3 DNA: TGTGCCGGTCGACCGGGACAGGGGGCTGAAGGCAATCAGCCCCAGCATTTT. Its translation is CAGRPGQGAEGNQPQHF.

V gene TRBV29-1 combines with J gene TRBJ2-6; 9 nucleotides agree with TRBD1. The V and J ends lost 3 bases and 7 bases, in that order; junction bases with no gene match: 4. The V gene's germline CDR1 is SQVTM and CDR2 ANQGSEA. The CDR3 loop spans 14 amino acids. CDR3 amino acids: CSVEGTGGANVLTF. For the CDR3, the DNA is TGCAGCGTTGAGGGCACAGGGGGCGCCAACGTCCTGACTTTC.

Ten or more counts support this clonotype. The chain couples TRBV7-3 to TRBJ1-1; 7 nucleotides match TRBD1. The CDR3 is made up of 14 amino acids. Germline V gives CDR1 SGHTA, CDR2 FQGTGA. The J segment lost 4 bases and the V segment lost 5 bases, leaving 7 bases of the junction unmatched. In DNA form, the CDR3 reads TGTGCCAGCAGCCCCCAGGGGGTGGGCACTGAAGCTTTCTTT. It encodes CASSPQGVGTEAFF.

V usage is TRBV7-6 and J usage is TRBJ2-7, with 9 bases fitting TRBD1. The CDR3 has 14 residues. The junction had 3 bases not matched to a gene; V was cut back by 1 base and J by 5 bases. Germline CDR1 and CDR2: SGHVS and FNYEAQ. The CDR3 nucleotides read TGTGCCAGCAGCTTAGGGACAGGGGACAACGAGCAGTACTTC. Translation: CASSLGTGDNEQYF.

This clonotype showed up many times. The gene calls are TRBV19 and TRBJ2-3; D is possibly TRBD2 (5 bases). Trimming removed 3 bases at V and 6 bases at J, with 10 bases between. The length of the CDR3 is 13 residues. Germline assignment: CDR1 LNHDA and CDR2 SQIVND (reference sequence). CDR3 sequence: CASSIRGKDTQYF. CDR3 DNA: TGTGCCAGTAGTATCCGAGGGAAGGATACGCAGTATTTT.

Regarding this clonotype: This could be a read error, since a much larger clone is one nucleotide away. The chain uses TRBV25-1 and TRBJ2-2; perhaps TRBD2 as D (6 bases). CDR3 length equals 16 residues. Deletions cut 8 bases from V and 3 bases from J, with 19 bases between. The germline V gene has CDR1 MGHDK and CDR2 SYGVNS. The chain's CDR3 is CASSLWRAADTGELFF. The DNA of the CDR3 is TGTGCCAGCTCTCTATGGAGGGCAGCGGACACCGGGGAGCTGTTTTTT.

Remarks on this clonotype: Since the CDR3 does not end with the conserved phenylalanine or tryptophan, this likely comes from a read error. The gene calls are TRBV7-9 and TRBJ1-3; D is perhaps TRBD1 (5 bases). The CDR3 consists of 13 residues. Germline lookup yields CDR1 SEHNR and CDR2 FQNEAQ (reference sequence). The CDR3 coding sequence is TGCGCCAGCAGCCCGGGACGCGGGTACACCATATATCTT. It translates to CASSPGRGYTIYL.

Note on this clonotype: The junction does not match germline at one end; this may be a read error. The J gene is TRBJ2-5, the V gene TRBV12-3 or TRBV12-4, with a possible D match to TRBD2 (6 bases). This CDR3 has 17 amino acids. This CDR3 is CASSLFPLARGQEAQYF. The CDR3 bases are TGTGCCAGCAGTTTGTTCCCTCTAGCGAGGGGCCAAGAGGCCCAGTACTTC.

At least ten counts were recorded for this clonotype. The chain links TRBV20-1 to TRBJ1-1; TRBD1 matches at 8 bases. The CDR3 length is 12 residues. With 5 bases clipped from V and 4 bases from J, the junction kept 3 bases outside the gene matches. Germline values: CDR1 DFQATT, CDR2 SNEGSKA (reference sequence). The CDR3 here is CSAEQGGTEAFF. In nucleotides, the CDR3 is TGCAGTGCTGAACAGGGGGGCACTGAAGCTTTCTTT.

The chain couples TRBV9 to TRBJ1-6, with 8 bases that match TRBD1. The length of the CDR3 is 17 residues. J lost 2 bases, V lost 5 bases, and 9 bases had no gene match. The germline V gene encodes CDR1 SGDLS and CDR2 YYNGEE. The CDR3 nucleotides read TGTGCCAGCAGGCTCACAGGGGGGGACGCCTATAATTCACCCCTCCACTTT. It specifies CASRLTGGDAYNSPLHF.

The rearrangement uses TRBV10-1 and TRBJ2-5; 8 nucleotides line up with TRBD2. The ends lost 2 bases at V and 2 bases at J; junction bases unmatched: 10. The length of the CDR3 is 17 residues. Germline lookup yields CDR1 WNHNN and CDR2 SYGVQD (reference sequence). The CDR3 DNA sequence: TGCGCCAGCAGTGAGAAAAGGGGGACTAGTGCTCAAGAGACCCAGTACTTC. Translated: CASSEKRGTSAQETQYF.

This clonotype was observed many times. The J gene is TRBJ2-7, the V gene TRBV16; TRBD1 aligns across 12 bases. CDR3 length: 15 residues. Germline lookup yields CDR1 KGHSY and CDR2 FQNENV. J gave up 5 bases and V 2 bases, and 4 bases lay outside the gene matches. The CDR3 region has the DNA TGTGCCAGCAGCCAAGGGACAGGGGGCGGAAACGAGCAGTACTTC. It specifies CASSQGTGGGNEQYF. Supplemented by reference TRBV16 and TRBJ2-7, the full variable domain reads GEEVAQTPKHLVRGEGQKAKLYCAPIKGHSYVFWYQQVLKNEFKFLISFQNENVFDETGMPKERFSAKCLPNSPCSLEIQATKLEDSAVYFCASSQGTGGGNEQYFGPGTRLTVT.

The table lists this clonotype with many counts. J is TRBJ1-1 and V is TRBV20-1; D might be TRBD1 (5 bases). V was trimmed by 6 bases and J by 1 base, leaving 12 bases between them. In germline, CDR1 is DFQATT, CDR2 SNEGSKA (reference sequence). There are 13 residues in the CDR3. In nucleotides, the CDR3 is TGCAGTGCCCCAGGGACGGGGAACACTGAAGCTTTCTTT. The encoded protein is CSAPGTGNTEAFF.

This clonotype was detected ten times or more. V gene TRBV29-1 combines with J gene TRBJ2-3, with 14 bases lining up with TRBD2. The length of the CDR3 is 16 residues. Germline-derived CDR1 and CDR2 are SQVTM and ANQGSEA. The ends lost 4 bases at V and 4 bases at J; junction bases unmatched: 7. The CDR3 here is CSVGGLAGVIADTQYF. As DNA, the CDR3 is TGCAGCGTTGGGGGACTAGCGGGAGTTATCGCAGATACGCAGTATTTT.

With respect to this clonotype: A read error is possible here, since a much larger clone lies one base away. The chain employs TRBV7-9 and TRBJ2-5, with TRBD2 identical over 11 bases. Looked up from germline, CDR1 is SEHNR and CDR2 is FQNEAQ (reference sequence). This CDR3 spans 15 amino acids. Trimming cost V 8 bases and J 5 bases; bases outside gene matches: 10. The CDR3 loop reads CASGTTSGSRETQYF. CDR3 bases: TGTGCCAGCGGCACCACTAGCGGGAGTCGTGAGACCCAGTACTTC.

V gene TRBV7-2 combines with J gene TRBJ1-5, with 9 bases matching TRBD1. J gave up 11 bases and V 5 bases, and 10 bases lay outside the gene matches. The CDR3 loop spans 14 amino acids. In germline, CDR1 is SGHTA, CDR2 FQGNSA. The CDR3 bases are TGTGCCAGCAGCCAAGGGGACAGGGTGGAGACCCAGCATTTT. This translates into CASSQGDRVETQHF.

This clonotype was observed many times. The chain combines TRBV7-2 with TRBJ2-2; 10 positions match TRBD2. The CDR3 covers 19 residues. The V and J ends lost 5 bases and 7 bases, in that order; junction bases with no gene match: 19. The germline V gene encodes CDR1 SGHTA and CDR2 FQGNSA. The CDR3 protein is CASSQRGLAGASWVGELFF. DNA for the CDR3: TGTGCCAGCAGCCAACGTGGGCTAGCGGGAGCCTCCTGGGTCGGGGAGCTGTTTTTT. The complete variable domain, with remaining parts taken from reference TRBV7-2 and TRBJ2-2, reads GAGVSQSPSNKVTEKGKDVELRCDPISGHTALYWYRQSLGQGLEFLIYFQGNSAPDKSGLPSDRFSAERTGGSVSTLTIQRTQQEDSAVYLCASSQRGLAGASWVGELFFGEGSRLTVL.